This T cell receptor (beta chain) originates from a study of blood T cell repertoires in COVID-19. Germline lookup yields CDR1 LNHNV and CDR2 YYDKDF (reference sequence). Trimming at V came to 4 bases and at J to 7 bases, leaving 6 bases not matched to a gene. The CDR3 spans 14 residues. TCRdb's table, derived via immunoSEQ multiplex PCR, lists solely in-frame clones and lacks some. The sample records about 55,000 clones, about 90% being singletons. The chain has TRBV15 and TRBJ2-4; 8 bases align to TRBD1. The clonotype comes from a man between 60 and 75 years old with active COVID-19. The sample comprised peripheral blood. CDR3 in amino acids: CATSTRRTGNIQYF. CDR3 nucleotides: TGTGCCACCAGCACCCGCCGGACAGGGAACATTCAGTACTTC.